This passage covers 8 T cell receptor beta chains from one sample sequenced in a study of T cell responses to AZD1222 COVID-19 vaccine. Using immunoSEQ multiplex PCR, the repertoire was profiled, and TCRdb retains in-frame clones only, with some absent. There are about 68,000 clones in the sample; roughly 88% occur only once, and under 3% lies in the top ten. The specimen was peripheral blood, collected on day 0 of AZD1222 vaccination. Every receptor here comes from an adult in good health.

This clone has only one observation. CDR3 bases: TGCGCCAGCAACCCGAGACAGGGTCAGACTGAAGCTTTCTTT. It encodes CASNPRQGQTEAFF. The chain combines TRBV5-1 with TRBJ1-1; 7 nucleotides line up with TRBD1. CDR3 length: 14 residues. Germline assignment: CDR1 SGHRS and CDR2 YFSETQ. Unmatched junction bases numbered 10, after V lost 6 bases and J lost 5 bases.

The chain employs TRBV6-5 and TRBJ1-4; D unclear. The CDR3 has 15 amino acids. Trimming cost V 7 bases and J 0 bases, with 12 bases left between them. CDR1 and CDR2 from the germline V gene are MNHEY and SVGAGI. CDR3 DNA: TGTGCCAGCACCAAAGAGGGTGCAACTAATGAAAAACTGTTTTTT. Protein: CASTKEGATNEKLFF.

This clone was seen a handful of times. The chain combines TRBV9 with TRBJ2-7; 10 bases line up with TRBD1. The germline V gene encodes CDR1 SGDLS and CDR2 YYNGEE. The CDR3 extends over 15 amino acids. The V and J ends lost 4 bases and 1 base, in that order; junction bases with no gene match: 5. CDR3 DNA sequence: TGTGCCAGCAGCCAACGACAGGGGGCGTCCTACGAGCAGTACTTC. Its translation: CASSQRQGASYEQYF.

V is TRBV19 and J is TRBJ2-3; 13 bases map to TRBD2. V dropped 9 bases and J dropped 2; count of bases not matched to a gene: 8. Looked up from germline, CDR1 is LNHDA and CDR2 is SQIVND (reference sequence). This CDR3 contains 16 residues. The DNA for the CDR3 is TGTGCCAGCAGACTAGCGGGAGGTTCAAACACAGATACGCAGTATTTT. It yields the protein CASRLAGGSNTDTQYF.

This chain's CDR3 is CASQILAGGQETQYF. DNA of the CDR3: TGTGCCAGCCAAATACTAGCGGGAGGCCAAGAGACCCAGTACTTC. V and J are TRBV6-5 and TRBJ2-5, with TRBD2 matching over 12 bases. Unmatched junction bases numbered 5, after V lost 8 bases and J lost 1 base. The CDR3 length is 15 residues. CDR1 MNHEY and CDR2 SVGAGI come from the germline V gene.

The CDR3 loop is CASSISNQPQHF. The CDR3 nucleotides are TGTGCCAGCAGTATAAGCAATCAGCCCCAGCATTTT. The chain couples TRBV28 to TRBJ1-5; no clear D. V lost 5 bases, J lost 1 base, and 3 bases lay in between. This CDR3 has 12 amino acids. Germline V gives CDR1 MDHEN, CDR2 SYDVKM.

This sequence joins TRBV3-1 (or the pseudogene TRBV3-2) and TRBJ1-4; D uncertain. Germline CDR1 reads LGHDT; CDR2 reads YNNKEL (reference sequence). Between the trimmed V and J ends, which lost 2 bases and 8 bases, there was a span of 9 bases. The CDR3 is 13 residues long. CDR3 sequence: CASSQRVREKLFF. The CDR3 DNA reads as TGTGCCAGCAGCCAAAGAGTAAGGGAAAAACTGTTTTTT.

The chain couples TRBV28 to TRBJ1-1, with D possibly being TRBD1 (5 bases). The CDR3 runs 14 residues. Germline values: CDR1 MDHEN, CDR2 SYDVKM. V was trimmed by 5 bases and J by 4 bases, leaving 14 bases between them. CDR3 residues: CASSLPGDVTEAFF. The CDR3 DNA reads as TGTGCCAGCAGTCTCCCGGGGGACGTCACTGAAGCTTTCTTT.